Listed below are T cell receptor beta chains from one sample, sequenced in a study of T cell repertoires in cytomegalovirus infection. These receptors have no identified antigens. TCRdb re-derived calls from the reads in MiXCR, one entry per CDR3 protein. The sample shows 340,000 or so distinct CDR3 sequences, just under 25% of them seen only once. Specimen: cultured PBMCs, collected from culture after CMV antigen stimulation. The receptors were sampled from a human donor in good health (CMV status not recorded). Some clones in this sample may be carry-over from other donors' samples. Each CDR3 is given with its conserved first and last residue. Each record gives: J gene, V gene, clone size, D gene, CDR3 DNA, CDR3 protein. D genes are given only for firm matches. Clone size is stated in some rows and not others, as once, few, many or a class when expanded.

J: TRBJ2-7
V: TRBV28
size: NA
D: NA
DNA: TGTGCCAGCAGGTCTCCGGCGGGGCCCAGCTCCTACGAGCAGTACTTC
CDR3: CASRSPAGPSSYEQYF

J: TRBJ1-6
V: TRBV27
size: NA
D: NA
DNA: TGTGCCAGCAGCCCATTGGGCTTGGGGAATTCACCCCTCCACTTT
CDR3: CASSPLGLGNSPLHF

J: TRBJ2-1
V: TRBV12-3/TRBV12-4
size: NA
D: NA
DNA: TGTGCCAGCAGGAACAGGGCTCTCTCCTACAATGAGCAGTTCTTC
CDR3: CASRNRALSYNEQFF

J: TRBJ1-1
V: TRBV6-1
size: few
D: NA
DNA: TGTGCCAGCAGCCACGGAACTGAAGCTTTCTTT
CDR3: CASSHGTEAFF

J: TRBJ2-7
V: TRBV27
size: few
D: NA
DNA: TGTGCCAGCAGGCGGACCCCTACCACCTACGAGCAGTACTTC
CDR3: CASRRTPTTYEQYF

J: TRBJ1-1
V: TRBV5-4
size: NA
D: NA
DNA: TGTGCCAGCAGCCGAGTGGGCAGTAACACTGAAGCTTTCTTT
CDR3: CASSRVGSNTEAFF

J: TRBJ2-7
V: TRBV15
size: few
D: NA
DNA: TGTGCCACCAGCAGAGGGGGGGCAGGAGCCTACGAGCAGTACTTC
CDR3: CATSRGGAGAYEQYF

J: TRBJ2-7
V: TRBV4-1
size: NA
D: NA
DNA: TGCGCCAGCAGCCAGACCCGGGAAGCTCACTACGAGCAGTACTTC
CDR3: CASSQTREAHYEQYF

J: TRBJ2-2
V: TRBV7-9
size: few
D: NA
DNA: TGTGCCAGCAGCGCGAGCAAAGACCGCACCGGGGAGCTGTTTTTT
CDR3: CASSASKDRTGELFF

J: TRBJ2-6
V: TRBV2
size: few
D: NA
DNA: TGTGCCAGCAGTGCATACGGGCAGGGGAGCTCTGGGGCCAACGTCCTGACTTTC
CDR3: CASSAYGQGSSGANVLTF

J: TRBJ2-5
V: TRBV28
size: NA
D: NA
DNA: TGTGCCAGCAGTTTCTCTGGGGTAGGGGAAGAGACCCAGTACTTC
CDR3: CASSFSGVGEETQYF

J: TRBJ2-1
V: TRBV30
size: NA
D: NA
DNA: TGTGCCGGCCTAAAAGTGAGACGGGCGGGTGAGCAGTTCTTC
CDR3: CAGLKVRRAGEQFF

J: TRBJ1-1
V: TRBV18
size: few
D: NA
DNA: TGTGCCAGCTCTCCCGACTGGAACACTGAAGCTTTCTTT
CDR3: CASSPDWNTEAFF